The rows below give T cell receptor beta chains drawn from one sample of a study of CD8 T cells in ankylosing spondylitis. TCRdb ran MiXCR on the 5' RACE reads and lists one entry per CDR3 protein. The table includes some 290,000 distinct CDR3 sequences, 20% detected once. The sequencing input was blood, either unsorted or a sorted T cell fraction (not recorded which). These receptors were obtained from a male donor with ankylosing spondylitis or in good health (not recorded which). The CDR3 runs from the conserved cysteine through the conserved F or W.

15	TRBV6-1	TRBJ2-2	CASSGLDRATGELFF
15	TRBV20-1	TRBJ2-3	CSASYRPLSTDTQYF
19	TRBV12-3/TRBV12-4	TRBJ2-3	CASSLGRGALNTFTDTQYF
14	TRBV20-1	TRBJ1-2	CSALSGGGNNGYTF
15	TRBV6-1	TRBJ2-5	CASSTIGTSGETQYF
17	TRBV7-9	TRBJ2-1	CASSPARSGTFSNEQFF
15	TRBV28	TRBJ1-5	CASSLFAGGNQPQHF
14	TRBV20-1	TRBJ2-6	CSAMAGRGANVPTF
17	TRBV27	TRBJ2-5	CASNFGRVLEYQETQYF
15	TRBV5-1	TRBJ2-2	CATRNAPGNTGELFF
14	TRBV5-1	TRBJ2-2	CASNKGSNTGALFF